This record looks at one T cell receptor (beta chain) sequence and its context. No antigen is known for it. These data come from a study of shared clonotypes between healthy human individuals. General study findings and limits: In this cohort, only blood was sampled, and tissue repertoires likely differ.

Terminally differentiated effector memory CD45RA+ cells were excluded from the naive CD8 cells, which were CD45RO-negative and positively selected for CCR7. Using immunoSEQ multiplex PCR, the repertoire was profiled, and TCRdb retains in-frame clones only, with some absent. The table records some 2,000,000 clones, about 95% of them present only once. The CDR3 contains 14 residues. Per germline, CDR1 MGHRA and CDR2 YSYEKL. Trimming cost V 5 bases and J 2 bases, with 12 bases left between them. The receptor's source is a young man in good health. Sequenced sample: naive CD8+ T cells sorted from blood. The chain couples TRBV4-1 to TRBJ1-2, with D perhaps TRBD1 (5 bases). Written as DNA, the CDR3 is TGCGCCAGCAGCGAGTTCCGGGACAACTATGGCTACACCTTC. Protein: CASSEFRDNYGYTF.